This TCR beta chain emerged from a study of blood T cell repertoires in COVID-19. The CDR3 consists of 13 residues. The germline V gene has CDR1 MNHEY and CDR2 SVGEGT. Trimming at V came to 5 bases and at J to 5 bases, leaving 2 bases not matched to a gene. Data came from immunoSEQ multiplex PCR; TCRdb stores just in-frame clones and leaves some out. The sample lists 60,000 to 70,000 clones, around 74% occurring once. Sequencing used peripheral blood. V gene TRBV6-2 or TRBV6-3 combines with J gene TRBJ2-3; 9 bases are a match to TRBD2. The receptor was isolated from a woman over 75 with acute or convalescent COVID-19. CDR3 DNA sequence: TGTGCCAGCAGTCGGACTAGCGAAGATACGCAGTATTTT. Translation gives CASSRTSEDTQYF.